Following are 9 T cell receptor beta chains from one sample sequenced in a study of T cell responses to AZD1222 COVID-19 vaccine. Generated by immunoSEQ multiplex PCR, the TCRdb table keeps only in-frame clones and is missing some. Of 100,000 or so clones listed, around 96% are singletons. The input for sequencing was peripheral blood, taken on day 0 of AZD1222 vaccination. All receptors derive from an adult in good health.

V and J are TRBV4-3 and TRBJ1-1; 8 bases fit TRBD1. Trimming at V came to 4 bases and at J to 6 bases, leaving 7 bases not matched to a gene. The CDR3 extends over 14 amino acids. Germline lookup yields CDR1 LGHNA and CDR2 YSLEER. This chain's CDR3 is CASSRAGGASEAFF. In DNA form, the CDR3 reads TGCGCCAGCAGCCGGGCAGGGGGCGCTTCTGAAGCTTTCTTT.

V gene TRBV2 combines with J gene TRBJ2-1; TRBD1 aligns across 7 bases. Germline CDR1 reads SNHLY; CDR2 reads FYNNEI. This CDR3 spans 15 amino acids. The ends lost 4 bases at V and 4 bases at J; junction bases unmatched: 7. CDR3 region: CASSAGTVNYNEQFF. The CDR3 nucleotides are TGTGCCAGCAGTGCAGGGACAGTGAATTACAATGAGCAGTTCTTC.

The V and J genes are TRBV2 and TRBJ2-5; tentative D call: TRBD2 (6 bases). The CDR3 runs 15 residues. Between the trimmed V and J ends, which lost 7 bases and 2 bases, there was a span of 17 bases. CDR1 and CDR2 (germline): SNHLY, FYNNEI. The CDR3 protein is CASIRDFTQQETQYF. DNA of the CDR3: TGTGCCAGCATAAGGGACTTTACCCAACAAGAGACCCAGTACTTC.

The chain couples TRBV3-1 (or the pseudogene TRBV3-2) to TRBJ2-1; 12 bases agree with TRBD2. Trimming at V came to 3 bases and at J to 7 bases, leaving 7 bases not matched to a gene. The CDR3 runs 16 residues. Looked up from germline, CDR1 is LGHDT and CDR2 is YNNKEL (reference sequence). Here the CDR3 reads CASSHQTSGRLNEQFF. The DNA of the CDR3 is TGTGCCAGCAGCCACCAGACTAGCGGGAGACTGAATGAGCAGTTCTTC.

This chain uses TRBV19 with TRBJ2-7; possibly TRBD1 for D (6 bases). Trimming left V 9 bases short and J 2 bases short, with 17 bases between. Germline lookup yields CDR1 LNHDA and CDR2 SQIVND (reference sequence). The CDR3 runs 14 residues. The CDR3 DNA reads as TGTGCCAGCAGTGAACCGGGACAAACCTACGAGCAGTACTTC. Amino acids: CASSEPGQTYEQYF.

The chain employs TRBV3-1 (or the pseudogene TRBV3-2) and TRBJ1-1; D may be TRBD1 (5 bases). The V gene's germline CDR1 is LGHDT and CDR2 YNNKEL (reference sequence). The CDR3 sequence is 12 residues long. V gave up 4 bases and J gave up 11 bases, with 14 bases separating them. The CDR3 here is CASSPNGGDAFF. CDR3 coding DNA: TGTGCCAGCAGCCCCAATGGGGGGGATGCTTTCTTT.

This chain links TRBV6-7 with TRBJ2-7, with a weak D call TRBD2 (6 bases). TRBV6-7 belongs to the ORF category, with a function that is uncertain. The CDR3 totals 14 residues. Trimming took 8 bases from V and 4 from J, leaving 18 bases between them. Written as DNA, the CDR3 is TGTGCCAGCCACGGGGGAGTCCTCCAGTACGAGCAGTACTTC. This encodes CASHGGVLQYEQYF.

The chain uses TRBV9 and TRBJ2-7; 9 positions agree with TRBD1. CDR1 and CDR2 (germline): SGDLS, YYNGEE. The V segment lost 3 bases and the J segment 2 bases; nucleotides outside the gene matches: 0. The CDR3 spans 13 residues. CDR3 coding DNA: TGTGCCAGCAGCGGACAGGGGGCCTACGAGCAGTACTTC. This encodes CASSGQGAYEQYF.

V and J are TRBV11-3 and TRBJ2-1, with 9 positions matching TRBD1. V shed 5 bases and J 7 bases; nucleotides not matched to a gene: 12. The V gene's germline CDR1 is SGHNT and CDR2 YENEEA. The CDR3 totals 16 residues. CDR3 loop: CASSPDGTGRVNEQFF. The DNA of the CDR3 is TGTGCCAGCAGCCCAGATGGGACAGGGCGGGTGAATGAGCAGTTCTTC.